A single sample is the source of the 17 T cell receptor beta chains below, sequenced in a study of control samples from healthy donors and cancer patients. The method was immunoSEQ multiplex PCR; TCRdb's version includes in-frame clones alone and lacks a portion of them. The sample lists fewer than 300,000 clones; 82% were seen once. The sample consisted of PBMCs. These receptors were taken from a woman aged 55-70 years with lung cancer.

The chain uses TRBV2 and TRBJ2-1; D perhaps matches TRBD1 (6 bases). V lost 10 bases and J 8 bases, leaving 24 bases between the germline ends. CDR1 and CDR2 (germline): SNHLY, FYNNEI. The CDR3 is 15 residues long. The CDR3 is CATRGLQGSSYEQFF. The CDR3, as DNA: TGTGCCACTCGGGGTCTACAGGGTTCCTCGTATGAGCAGTTCTTC. Supplemented by reference TRBV2 and TRBJ2-1, the full variable domain reads EPEVTQTPSHQVTQMGQEVILRCVPISNHLYFYWYRQILGQKVEFLVSFYNNEISEKSEIFDDQFSVERPDGSNFTLKIRSTKLEDSAMYFCATRGLQGSSYEQFFGPGTRLTVL.

The chain joins TRBV6-5 to TRBJ2-3; D might be TRBD1 (5 bases). This CDR3 has 14 amino acids. Trimming pared 7 bases from V and 0 bases from J, leaving 11 bases between. Germline CDR1 MNHEY, CDR2 SVGAGI. CDR3: CASKTVTSTDTQYF. The CDR3 nucleotides read TGTGCCAGCAAGACAGTGACGAGCACAGATACGCAGTATTTT.

The chain links TRBV6-4 to TRBJ2-2; D gene unclear. The CDR3 is 13 residues long. V lost 2 bases and J 3 bases, leaving 4 bases between the germline ends. Germline lookup yields CDR1 MRHNA and CDR2 SNTAGT. This CDR3 reads CASSDRDTGELFF. The CDR3 coding sequence is TGTGCCAGCAGTGACAGGGACACCGGGGAGCTGTTTTTT.

The rearrangement links TRBV10-3 to TRBJ2-3; 11 bases fit TRBD2. CDR3 length: 14 residues. The germline V gene encodes CDR1 ENHRY and CDR2 SYGVKD. The CDR3 spells CAHAPLAGGDTQYF. Here the CDR3 DNA reads TGTGCTCATGCCCCCCTAGCGGGGGGAGATACGCAGTATTTT.

The genes are TRBV7-3 and TRBJ1-2, with TRBD1 identical over 7 bases. Germline V gene data show CDR1 as SGHTA and CDR2 as FQGTGA. The CDR3 extends over 15 amino acids. After removal of 4 bases from V and 5 bases from J, the junction contained 10 bases not matched to a gene. The CDR3 reads CASSSFDRVEYGYTF. Written as DNA, the CDR3 is TGTGCCAGCAGCTCGTTCGACAGGGTGGAATATGGCTACACCTTC.

A single count supports this clone. The chain is built from TRBV19 and TRBJ2-2; the D gene could be TRBD1 or TRBD2 (5 bases each). Germline values: CDR1 LNHDA, CDR2 SQIVND (reference sequence). V lost 8 bases, J lost 6 bases, and 16 bases lay in between. This CDR3 has 14 residues. The CDR3 DNA reads as TGTGCCAGTGGGGGTTGGTCGGACCCCGGGGAGCTGTTTTTT. Translated: CASGGWSDPGELFF.

The chain is built from TRBV5-1 and TRBJ2-3, with TRBD2 matching 7 bases. The J segment lost 4 bases and the V segment lost 6 bases, leaving 20 bases of the junction unmatched. Germline CDR1 reads SGHRS; CDR2 reads YFSETQ. The CDR3 runs 18 residues. CDR3 sequence (DNA): TGCGCCAGCACCCTGGGAAAGGGCAGCGGGGTGGATTCAGATACGCAGTATTTT. Protein sequence: CASTLGKGSGVDSDTQYF.

There are a few counts of this clone. The chain is built from TRBV12-3 or TRBV12-4 and TRBJ1-2; D unclear. Trimming shortened V by 3 bases and J by 5 bases, and 7 bases separated the two germline ends. CDR3 size: 12 residues. CDR3 in amino acids: CASSLSNYGYTF. Written as DNA, the CDR3 is TGTGCCAGCAGTTTGAGTAATTATGGCTACACCTTC.

This clone was counted a few times. The V call is TRBV11-2, the J call TRBJ1-5, with a weak D call TRBD1 (5 bases). Trimming removed 5 bases from V and 1 base from J, with 15 bases in between. CDR1 and CDR2 from the germline V gene are SGHAT and FQNNGV. There are 16 residues in the CDR3. In DNA, the CDR3 is TGTGCCAGCAGCAAGTCCATGGGGGTGAGCAATCAGCCCCAGCATTTT. Its translation: CASSKSMGVSNQPQHF.

The V gene is TRBV5-5, the J gene TRBJ2-1, with D possibly being TRBD1 or TRBD2 (5 bases each). Germline V lookup: CDR1 SGHKS, CDR2 YYEKEE (reference sequence). V was cut by 4 bases and J by 0 bases, with 11 bases left in between. This CDR3 is built from 15 residues. The CDR3 loop reads CASSLQGVSYNEQFF. As DNA, the CDR3 is TGTGCCAGCAGCCTGCAGGGAGTCTCCTACAATGAGCAGTTCTTC.

The gene calls are TRBV28 and TRBJ1-2; TRBD1 might be the D (5 bases). The CDR3 has 13 amino acids. V was shortened by 8 bases and J by 4 bases, with 14 bases between the two germline ends. Germline CDR1 and CDR2: MDHEN and SYDVKM. The CDR3 protein is CASLPGTGYGYTF. The CDR3 DNA reads as TGTGCCAGCTTACCCGGGACGGGCTATGGCTACACCTTC.

About this clone: One end of the junction is discordant with germline, which a read error may explain. The chain employs TRBV7-7 and TRBJ2-1; 12 bases map to TRBD2. The CDR3 extends over 13 amino acids. Germline CDR1 is SSHAT and CDR2 is FNYEAQ (reference sequence). The CDR3 DNA sequence: TGTGCTAGCAGCGCGACTAGCGGGGGTCCCCAGTTCTTC. Residues: CASSATSGGPQFF. Filled out from reference TRBV7-7 and TRBJ2-1, the complete variable domain reads GAGVSQSPRYKVTKRGQDVTLRCDPISSHATLYWYQQALGQGPEFLTYFNYEAQPDKSGLPSDRFSAERPEGSISTLTIQRTEQRDSAMYRCASSATSGGPQFFGPGTRLTVL.

This clone was recorded only once. V gene TRBV18 combines with J gene TRBJ2-5; 7 nucleotides match TRBD2. The CDR3 extends over 15 amino acids. The germline V gene encodes CDR1 KGHSH and CDR2 LQKENI. After removal of 3 bases from V and 5 bases from J, the junction contained 9 bases not matched to a gene. DNA for the CDR3: TGTGCCAGCTCACCCGAACAACTAGCGAGGGAGACCCAGTACTTC. This sequence encodes CASSPEQLARETQYF.

V is TRBV6-5 and J is TRBJ2-5; D unclear. The CDR3 contains 13 residues. The V gene's germline CDR1 is MNHEY and CDR2 SVGAGI. V was cut by 2 bases and J by 5 bases, with 9 bases left in between. Here the CDR3 reads CASSYSKGETQYF. The CDR3 DNA reads as TGTGCCAGCAGTTACAGTAAAGGGGAGACCCAGTACTTC.

V usage is TRBV7-2 and J usage is TRBJ2-2; D gene unclear. The germline V gene encodes CDR1 SGHTA and CDR2 FQGNSA. This CDR3 contains 15 residues. V was shortened by 0 bases and J by 0 bases, with 5 bases between the two germline ends. CDR3 sequence reads: CASSLAVTNTGELFF. The CDR3 DNA reads as TGTGCCAGCAGCTTAGCGGTCACGAACACCGGGGAGCTGTTTTTT. Together with reference TRBV7-2 and TRBJ2-2, the CDR3 gives the full variable domain: GAGVSQSPSNKVTEKGKDVELRCDPISGHTALYWYRQSLGQGLEFLIYFQGNSAPDKSGLPSDRFSAERTGGSVSTLTIQRTQQEDSAVYLCASSLAVTNTGELFFGEGSRLTVL.

The chain joins TRBV5-1 to TRBJ2-6; D may be TRBD1 (5 bases). V lost 4 bases and J 4 bases, leaving 12 bases between the germline ends. The germline V gene encodes CDR1 SGHRS and CDR2 YFSETQ. The CDR3 covers 15 residues. For the CDR3, the DNA is TGCGCCAGCAGCGTTCAGGGTTCCGGGGCCAACGTCCTGACTTTC. It translates to CASSVQGSGANVLTF.

This rearrangement joins TRBV9 to TRBJ1-2; possibly TRBD1 for D (5 bases). The germline gives CDR1 SGDLS, CDR2 YYNGEE. The CDR3 covers 15 residues. Trimming took off 3 bases at V and 4 bases at J, with 16 bases between the two ends. The CDR3 nucleotides read TGTGCCAGCAGCGCACCAAACCAGGGTGCCTATGGCTACACCTTC. Translating it yields CASSAPNQGAYGYTF.